This is a list of T cell receptor beta chains from one sample in a study of CD8 T cells in Susac syndrome. Via MiXCR, TCRdb re-called the immunoSEQ multiplex PCR reads, giving one row per CDR3 protein. The table shows 75,000 to 95,000 distinct CDR3 sequences, with roughly 96% occurring only once. Sequencing was carried out using CD8+ T cells from PBMCs. The receptors come from a human donor with Susac syndrome. The CDR3 runs from the conserved cysteine through the conserved F or W. Fields, in order: clone size, J gene, V gene, D gene, CDR3 DNA, CDR3 protein. A D gene is named only where the DNA matches it firmly. Some rows mark clone size as missing; the rest say once, few, many or name a class of expanded clone.

- TRBJ2-3 TRBV30 TRBD2 TGTGCCTGGACACCGGGACTAGCGGGGACAGATACGCAGTATTTT CAWTPGLAGTDTQYF
- TRBJ2-5 TRBV7-9 TRBD2 TGTGCCAGCAGCTTAGATACTAGCGGGGCCACCCGGGCCCAGTACTTC CASSLDTSGATRAQYF
- TRBJ2-2 TRBV29-1 TRBD2 TGCAGCGTTTCTGTTGCGGGGGGCACCGGGGAGCTGTTTTTT CSVSVAGGTGELFF
- TRBJ2-1 TRBV7-2 TRBD1 TGTGCCAGCACCCCAGTCCAGGGGGCCTACAATGAGCAGTTCTTC CASTPVQGAYNEQFF
- TRBJ1-1 TRBV27 - TGTGCCAGCAATTCTGACCGGACGCCAGAGACTGAAGCTTTCTTT CASNSDRTPETEAFF
- TRBJ1-5 TRBV20-1 - TGCAGTGCAGTAATCGGACAGTTTAGCAATCAGCCCCAGCATTTT CSAVIGQFSNQPQHF
- TRBJ1-1 TRBV30 - TGTGCCTGGAGTGCTACGACAGTGAACACTGAAGCTTTCTTT CAWSATTVNTEAFF
- TRBJ2-3 TRBV7-2 - TGTGCCAGCAGCTTAGAAGGCCCAGATACGCAGTATTTT CASSLEGPDTQYF
- TRBJ2-1 TRBV9 TRBD2 TGTGCCAGCAGCGTCCGGGACTATGACAATGAGCAGTTCTTC CASSVRDYDNEQFF
- TRBJ1-3 TRBV30 - TGTGCCTGGAGTTCGGACAGCTCTGGAAACACCATATATTTT CAWSSDSSGNTIYF
- TRBJ1-1 TRBV9 TRBD1 TGTGCCAGCAGTGACAACAGGGGTGAAAAAGCTTTCTTT CASSDNRGEKAFF
- TRBJ2-7 TRBV2 - TGTGCCAGCACTCGACAGGACTCCTACGAGCAGTACTTC CASTRQDSYEQYF
- TRBJ2-7 TRBV9 - TGTGCCAGCAGCGCCGGGGACGGGACCTACGAGCAGTACTTC CASSAGDGTYEQYF
- TRBJ2-7 TRBV14 - TGTGCCAGCAGCCAAGGAGGCTCTTCCTACGAGCAGTACTTC CASSQGGSSYEQYF
- TRBJ2-1 TRBV3-1 - TGTGCCAGCAGCCAACCCGAGGGGGGGGTCTACAATGAGCAGTTCTTC CASSQPEGGVYNEQFF
- TRBJ1-1 TRBV5-1 - TGCGCCAGCAGCTGGACACCTAACACTGAAGCTTTCTTT CASSWTPNTEAFF
- TRBJ1-2 TRBV5-1 - TGCGCCAGCAGCAACCCCGCGCAGGCTAACTATGGCTACACCTTC CASSNPAQANYGYTF
- TRBJ1-1 TRBV27 TRBD1 TGTGCCAGCAGTGACAGGGGGACCGAAGCTTTCTTT CASSDRGTEAFF
- TRBJ1-4 TRBV27 - TGTGCCAGCAGTTCTGGAGGGACTGAAAAACTGTTTTTT CASSSGGTEKLFF
- TRBJ1-2 TRBV6-5 - TGTGCCAGCAGTTACGGGGGTGCTAACTATGGCTACACCTTC CASSYGGANYGYTF
- TRBJ2-3 TRBV27 TRBD1 TGTGCCAGCAGTGAGGGACAGGGCCGCACAGATACGCAGTATTTT CASSEGQGRTDTQYF
- TRBJ1-2 TRBV30 TRBD1 TGTGCCTTAACCGGGACAGCCGTTGGCTACACCTTC CALTGTAVGYTF
- TRBJ2-7 TRBV29-1 - TGCAGCGTCGCCGGGACACCGTCCTACGAGCAGTACTTC CSVAGTPSYEQYF
- TRBJ2-7 TRBV12-3/TRBV12-4 - TGTGCCAGCAGTCCCCGCCCGGTGGGGGGCCACGAGCAGTACTTC CASSPRPVGGHEQYF
- TRBJ2-1 TRBV20-1 - TGCAGTGCCACTCAGATGGGCGAGCAGTTCTTC CSATQMGEQFF
- TRBJ2-3 TRBV30 - TGTGCCTGGGGAGCGGAGCTATTCACAGATACGCAGTATTTT CAWGAELFTDTQYF
- TRBJ1-1 TRBV5-1 - TGCGCCAGCAGCCCAAGGACAGATGGATATACTGAAGCTTTCTTT CASSPRTDGYTEAFF
few TRBJ2-1 TRBV28 - TGTGCCAGCAGTTTCTCCTACAATGAGCAGTTCTTC CASSFSYNEQFF
- TRBJ1-5 TRBV11-2 - TGTGCCAGCAGCTTGTCGGAAGGGAGGCAGCCCCAGCATTTT CASSLSEGRQPQHF
- TRBJ2-2 TRBV20-1 - TGCAGTGCTAGTGATGGGTTCCCCGGGGAGCTGTTTTTT CSASDGFPGELFF
- TRBJ2-5 TRBV5-1 - TGCGCCAGCAGCCCGGCCGAGGGGCCTAACGAGACCCAGTACTTC CASSPAEGPNETQYF
- TRBJ1-1 TRBV5-1 - TGCGCCAGCAGCTTGCAGGGGTACACTGAAGCTTTCTTT CASSLQGYTEAFF
- TRBJ2-3 TRBV27 TRBD1 TGTGCCAGCAGGGAACAGGGGGCAGATACGCAGTATTTT CASREQGADTQYF
- TRBJ1-6 TRBV29-1 - TGCAGCGCGAGGCTTGGGGCGGGGGATAATTCACCCCTCCACTTT CSARLGAGDNSPLHF
once TRBJ1-2 TRBV24-1 - TGTGCCACCAGTGCCTCGGACGGAGCGATAAGATACACCTTC CATSASDGAIRYTF
- TRBJ2-5 TRBV5-6 - TGTGCCAGCAGCTTTCAGGACGAAGAGACCCAGTACTTC CASSFQDEETQYF
- TRBJ1-4 TRBV30 TRBD1 TGTGCCTGGAGTGACCCTGCCGGGACAGGGAATGAAAAACTGTTTTTT CAWSDPAGTGNEKLFF
- TRBJ2-1 TRBV24-1 TRBD2 TGTGCCACCAGTGACCCCCGACTAGCGAGGAATGAGCAGTTCTTC CATSDPRLARNEQFF
- TRBJ2-5 TRBV5-1 TRBD1 TGCGCCAGCCGAAAAACAGGGGGCGAAGAGACCCAGTACTTC CASRKTGGEETQYF
- TRBJ2-7 TRBV7-3 - TGTGCCAGCAGCCCACTAGTGGGGTCCACAAGCCACGAGCAGTACTTC CASSPLVGSTSHEQYF
- TRBJ2-5 TRBV20-1 - TGCAGTGCTACCCGCCCGGCGGAAAAGGGGACCCAGTACTTC CSATRPAEKGTQYF
once TRBJ2-2 TRBV2 - TGTGCCAGCAGGGGGACACCCACCGGGGAGCTGTTTTTT CASRGTPTGELFF
- TRBJ2-7 TRBV6-6 - TGTGCCAGCGGACCAGTAATCGAGCAGTACTTC CASGPVIEQYF
- TRBJ2-3 TRBV5-4 - TGTGCCAGCAGCACCGGACTCACAGATACGCAGTATTTT CASSTGLTDTQYF
- TRBJ1-5 TRBV19 - TGTGCCAGTAGTATTGGTACGAGGGGGGATCAGCCCCAGCATTTT CASSIGTRGDQPQHF
- TRBJ1-5 TRBV19 - TGTGCCAGTAGTATGGGGTTTTGGCAGCCCCAGCATTTT CASSMGFWQPQHF
- TRBJ2-3 TRBV7-9 - TGTGCCAGCAGCTTCGAGCTCACAGATACGCAGTATTTT CASSFELTDTQYF
- TRBJ2-1 TRBV2 - TGTGCCAGCAGTACCCGGAGAAATGAGCAGTTCTTC CASSTRRNEQFF
- TRBJ2-5 TRBV3-1 - TGTGCCAGCAGCCAAGGAGGTCCCAGGACCCAGTACTTC CASSQGGPRTQYF